Listed below are T cell receptor beta chains from one sample, sequenced in a study of cytomegalovirus exposure and HLA in healthy donors. Clones were read by immunoSEQ multiplex PCR, and TCRdb kept only the in-frame ones, dropping some. The data hold around 150,000 clones, with about 89% observed a single time. Sequencing input: PBMCs. All receptors come from a young woman in good health and CMV-seropositive. CDR3s include the opening cysteine and the closing phenylalanine or tryptophan. Each record gives: D gene, J gene, V gene, clone size, CDR3 protein, CDR3 DNA. D genes are given only for firm matches. Rows may omit the clone size; those that give it use once, few, many or a size class.

D gene: NA; J gene: TRBJ2-1; V gene: TRBV5-6; clone size: NA; CDR3 protein: CASTLRGYNEQFF; CDR3 DNA: TGTGCCAGCACCCTCCGAGGCTACAATGAGCAGTTCTTC
D gene: NA; J gene: TRBJ2-7; V gene: TRBV11-3; clone size: NA; CDR3 protein: CASSLSNEQYF; CDR3 DNA: TGTGCCAGCAGCTTATCCAACGAGCAGTACTTC
D gene: TRBD1; J gene: TRBJ2-5; V gene: TRBV4-1; clone size: NA; CDR3 protein: CASSQGPGGLETQYF; CDR3 DNA: TGCGCCAGCAGCCAAGGGCCAGGGGGTCTTGAGACCCAGTACTTC
D gene: TRBD2; J gene: TRBJ2-7; V gene: TRBV28; clone size: NA; CDR3 protein: CASSPLAGVPGRYF; CDR3 DNA: TGTGCCAGCAGCCCACTAGCGGGAGTCCCAGGTCGGTACTTC
D gene: TRBD2; J gene: TRBJ2-7; V gene: TRBV25-1; clone size: NA; CDR3 protein: CASSASGLAGPYEQYF; CDR3 DNA: TGTGCCAGCAGTGCTTCAGGACTAGCGGGCCCCTACGAGCAGTACTTC
D gene: NA; J gene: TRBJ2-5; V gene: TRBV18; clone size: NA; CDR3 protein: CASSPQQGESETQYF; CDR3 DNA: TGTGCCAGCTCACCTCAACAGGGAGAATCGGAGACCCAGTACTTC
D gene: NA; J gene: TRBJ1-1; V gene: TRBV25-1; clone size: NA; CDR3 protein: CASSNPGLNTEAFF; CDR3 DNA: TGTGCCAGCAGCAATCCAGGGTTGAACACTGAAGCTTTCTTT
D gene: NA; J gene: TRBJ2-7; V gene: TRBV2; clone size: NA; CDR3 protein: CASSADYEQYF; CDR3 DNA: TGTGCCAGCAGCGCGGACTACGAGCAGTACTTC
D gene: TRBD1; J gene: TRBJ2-3; V gene: TRBV7-3; clone size: NA; CDR3 protein: CASSSTGGSDTQYF; CDR3 DNA: TGTGCCAGCAGCTCGACAGGGGGTTCAGATACGCAGTATTTT
D gene: TRBD1; J gene: TRBJ2-1; V gene: TRBV27; clone size: few; CDR3 protein: CASRLTGGRGEQFF; CDR3 DNA: TGTGCCAGCAGACTGACAGGGGGTAGGGGTGAGCAGTTCTTC
D gene: TRBD2; J gene: TRBJ2-2; V gene: TRBV9; clone size: NA; CDR3 protein: CASSVGLAGGTGELFF; CDR3 DNA: TGTGCCAGCAGCGTAGGGCTAGCGGGGGGCACCGGGGAGCTGTTTTTT
D gene: TRBD1; J gene: TRBJ1-2; V gene: TRBV6-6; clone size: NA; CDR3 protein: CASSENPGQGRYGYTF; CDR3 DNA: TGTGCCAGCAGCGAAAACCCGGGACAGGGCCGGTATGGCTACACCTTC
D gene: NA; J gene: TRBJ2-5; V gene: TRBV14; clone size: NA; CDR3 protein: CASSQGRADRSYQETQYF; CDR3 DNA: TGTGCCAGCAGCCAAGGCAGGGCAGACAGGTCGTACCAAGAGACCCAGTACTTC
D gene: NA; J gene: TRBJ1-1; V gene: TRBV30; clone size: NA; CDR3 protein: CAWSRGAGTEAFF; CDR3 DNA: TGTGCCTGGAGTCGGGGGGCTGGCACTGAAGCTTTCTTT
D gene: TRBD2; J gene: TRBJ2-7; V gene: TRBV11-3; clone size: NA; CDR3 protein: CASSLADLAGASEQYF; CDR3 DNA: TGTGCCAGCAGCTTAGCGGATCTAGCGGGAGCTAGCGAGCAGTACTTC
D gene: TRBD1; J gene: TRBJ2-7; V gene: TRBV29-1; clone size: NA; CDR3 protein: CSVPGQGSYEQYF; CDR3 DNA: TGCAGCGTACCGGGACAGGGGAGCTACGAGCAGTACTTC
D gene: NA; J gene: TRBJ1-5; V gene: TRBV4-3; clone size: NA; CDR3 protein: CASSQDLGNQPQHF; CDR3 DNA: TGCGCCAGCAGCCAAGATCTCGGGAATCAGCCCCAGCATTTT
D gene: TRBD2; J gene: TRBJ2-1; V gene: TRBV10-1; clone size: NA; CDR3 protein: CASTPSGSDEQFF; CDR3 DNA: TGCGCCAGCACCCCGAGCGGGAGCGATGAGCAGTTCTTC
D gene: TRBD1; J gene: TRBJ1-2; V gene: TRBV28; clone size: NA; CDR3 protein: CASSGAGQTLYTF; CDR3 DNA: TGTGCCAGCAGTGGGGCGGGACAGACGCTCTACACCTTC
D gene: NA; J gene: TRBJ2-2; V gene: TRBV6-5; clone size: NA; CDR3 protein: CASSRSVGGELFF; CDR3 DNA: TGTGCCAGCAGTCGTAGCGTTGGCGGGGAGCTGTTTTTT
D gene: NA; J gene: TRBJ2-7; V gene: TRBV28; clone size: NA; CDR3 protein: CASCRTAYEQYF; CDR3 DNA: TGTGCCAGCTGCCGGACAGCCTACGAGCAGTACTTC
D gene: TRBD2; J gene: TRBJ2-1; V gene: TRBV10-2; clone size: NA; CDR3 protein: CATRLAGDYNEQFF; CDR3 DNA: TGCGCCACCAGACTAGCGGGAGACTACAATGAGCAGTTCTTC
D gene: TRBD1; J gene: TRBJ1-1; V gene: TRBV28; clone size: NA; CDR3 protein: CASRQGQGTNYATEAFF; CDR3 DNA: TGTGCCAGCAGGCAGGGACAGGGGACGAATTACGCCACTGAAGCTTTCTTT
D gene: TRBD2; J gene: TRBJ2-1; V gene: TRBV9; clone size: NA; CDR3 protein: CASSLGTSGSLRDEQFF; CDR3 DNA: TGTGCCAGCAGCCTCGGGACTAGCGGGAGTCTAAGGGATGAGCAGTTCTTC
D gene: NA; J gene: TRBJ1-2; V gene: TRBV6-6; clone size: few; CDR3 protein: CASRDSVAGTF; CDR3 DNA: TGTGCCAGCCGGGACTCAGTGGCTGGGACCTTC
D gene: TRBD1; J gene: TRBJ1-5; V gene: TRBV30; clone size: few; CDR3 protein: CAWTTGGNQPQHF; CDR3 DNA: TGTGCCTGGACGACAGGGGGCAATCAGCCCCAGCATTTT
D gene: NA; J gene: TRBJ2-7; V gene: TRBV9; clone size: NA; CDR3 protein: CASSPGRGEQYF; CDR3 DNA: TGTGCCAGCAGCCCCGGCAGGGGCGAGCAGTACTTC
D gene: NA; J gene: TRBJ2-7; V gene: TRBV5-1; clone size: NA; CDR3 protein: CASSLAIVGDEQYF; CDR3 DNA: TGCGCCAGCAGCTTGGCCATAGTAGGGGACGAGCAGTACTTC
D gene: NA; J gene: TRBJ2-1; V gene: TRBV28; clone size: NA; CDR3 protein: CASSLGRLEFF; CDR3 DNA: TGTGCCAGCAGTTTGGGCCGGCTCGAGTTCTTC
D gene: TRBD2; J gene: TRBJ2-2; V gene: TRBV5-1; clone size: NA; CDR3 protein: CASSSGLVLNTGELFF; CDR3 DNA: TGCGCCAGCAGCTCTGGACTAGTGCTGAACACCGGGGAGCTGTTTTTT
D gene: NA; J gene: TRBJ1-3; V gene: TRBV12-5; clone size: few; CDR3 protein: CASGPSIPGAGNTIYF; CDR3 DNA: TGTGCTAGTGGTCCCTCGATTCCGGGAGCAGGAAACACCATATATTTT
D gene: NA; J gene: TRBJ1-2; V gene: TRBV6-6; clone size: few; CDR3 protein: CASSYAGERYTF; CDR3 DNA: TGTGCCAGCAGTTACGCGGGGGAACGCTACACCTTC
D gene: NA; J gene: TRBJ1-2; V gene: TRBV6-1; clone size: few; CDR3 protein: CASSATTTGYGYTF; CDR3 DNA: TGTGCCAGCAGTGCTACAACTACAGGCTATGGCTACACCTTC
D gene: TRBD2; J gene: TRBJ2-1; V gene: TRBV6-5; clone size: once; CDR3 protein: CASSYMASGLNEQFF; CDR3 DNA: TGTGCCAGCAGTTACATGGCTAGCGGACTAAATGAGCAGTTCTTC
D gene: NA; J gene: TRBJ2-3; V gene: TRBV4-1; clone size: NA; CDR3 protein: CASSHTLSSTDTQYF; CDR3 DNA: TGCGCCAGCAGCCATACTTTATCTAGCACAGATACGCAGTATTTT
D gene: TRBD2; J gene: TRBJ2-7; V gene: TRBV6-4; clone size: NA; CDR3 protein: CASSEKASGSKQYF; CDR3 DNA: TGTGCCAGCAGTGAAAAGGCTAGCGGGAGTAAGCAGTACTTC